This TCR beta chain stems from a study of blood T cell repertoires in COVID-19. Looking at the study overall: From the United States, Italy and Spain came samples of acute and convalescent COVID-19. PBMCs, B-cell-depleted T cells, or T cells provided the cDNA or gDNA that made up the material.

TCRdb's table, derived via immunoSEQ multiplex PCR, lists solely in-frame clones and lacks some. The sample contains around 300,000 clones, 75% to 90% of which appear only once. This TCR came from a man between 18 and 35 years old with active or convalescent COVID-19. Sequenced sample: peripheral blood.

CDR3 nucleotides: TGTGCCAGCAGTCGGAGCTCTGGAAACACCATATATTTT. Translated, it gives CASSRSSGNTIYF. The rearrangement joins TRBV11-2 to TRBJ1-3, with unresolved D. CDR1 is SGHAT, CDR2 FQNNGV, per germline. The CDR3 covers 13 residues. Trimming shortened V by 6 bases and J by 0 bases, and 6 bases separated the two germline ends. Complete variable domain (other parts from reference TRBV11-2 and TRBJ1-3): EAGVAQSPRYKIIEKRQSVAFWCNPISGHATLYWYQQILGQGPKLLIQFQNNGVVDDSQLPKDRFSAERLKGVDSTLKIQPAKLEDSAVYLCASSRSSGNTIYFGEGSWLTVV.